Included here is one TCR beta chain sequence, with context. Its matching antigen is unknown. The germline V gene encodes CDR1 ENHRY and CDR2 SYGVKD. The ends were cut back, 4 bases at V and 1 base at J, with 11 bases in the middle. This CDR3 has 14 residues. Relapse was seen in all patients after autologous stem cell transplantation, and brentuximab vedotin exposure was variable. This sample was taken from a study of PD-1 blockade in classical Hodgkin lymphoma. Study conclusions and caveats: Complete responders possessed baseline diversity comparable to newly diagnosed patients. Those starting nivolumab under 1 year post-ASCT were excluded. Prior therapy or disease activity may underlie the repertoire differences, whose causes remain undefined.

This table comes from immunoSEQ multiplex PCR, and its TCRdb copy is limited to in-frame clones, with some not included. The data hold 45,000 to 50,000 clones, with around 82% observed a single time. The rearrangement uses TRBV10-3 and TRBJ2-7, with TRBD1 as a possible D gene (5 bases). The sample consisted of peripheral blood mononuclear cells (PBMCs), taken before the second cycle of nivolumab. The TCR sequence derives from a human donor with classical Hodgkin lymphoma. The CDR3 DNA sequence: TGTGCCATCAGTGCTTTGGACACATCCTACGAGCAGTACTTC. As protein: CAISALDTSYEQYF.